The 23 T cell receptor beta chains listed next were all sequenced from one sample in a study of T-cell reconstitution after alpha-beta-depleted transplantation in children. TCRbeta library construction was performed incorporating unique molecular identifiers. TCRdb called the PCR reads again in MiXCR, with one record for every CDR3 protein. In the table there are around 370,000 distinct CDR3 sequences, 10% to 13% of which are singletons. This sample comprised PBMCs from the stem cell graft donor, obtained from the stem cell graft. These TCRs come from a human donor who donated a stem cell graft to a child with acute lymphoblastic leukemia.

This clonotype has a handful of counts. The V gene is TRBV19, the J gene TRBJ1-1; D might be TRBD1 (6 bases). The CDR3 consists of 14 residues. The V end lost 3 bases, the J end lost 4 bases, and 12 bases lay between the germline ends. Germline assignment: CDR1 LNHDA and CDR2 SQIVND (reference sequence). CDR3 loop: CASSMGHWGTEAFF. DNA for the CDR3: TGTGCCAGTAGTATGGGACATTGGGGCACTGAAGCTTTCTTT.

This clonotype was counted between two and nine times. J is TRBJ2-2 and V is TRBV15; D remains unclear. Trimming pared 1 base from V and 1 base from J, leaving 10 bases between. The CDR3 sequence is 16 residues long. From germline, CDR1 is LNHNV and CDR2 YYDKDF (reference sequence). The CDR3 coding sequence is TGTGCCACCAGCAGAGGGGAAGGGATGAACACCGGGGAGCTGTTTTTT. Protein sequence: CATSRGEGMNTGELFF.

This clonotype has ten or more counts. Written as DNA, the CDR3 is TGTGCCAGCAGCTCCGACCTAGCGATCCTCAATGAGCAGTTCTTC. It specifies CASSSDLAILNEQFF. V and J are TRBV7-3 and TRBJ2-1; D might be TRBD2 (6 bases). The V end was cut by 4 bases, the J end by 6 bases, with 16 bases between. The CDR3 consists of 15 residues. Per germline, CDR1 SGHTA and CDR2 FQGTGA.

This chain links TRBV7-2 with TRBJ2-3; possible D gene TRBD1, 5 bases. V shed 7 bases and J shed 1 base, with 18 bases lying between them. This CDR3 spans 16 amino acids. CDR1 SGHTA and CDR2 FQGNSA come from the germline V gene. The CDR3 bases are TGTGCCAGCACCCGAAGGTGGGGCTCGGGCACAGATACGCAGTATTTT. Translation gives CASTRRWGSGTDTQYF.

A few counts support this clonotype. The V and J genes are TRBV7-8 and TRBJ2-2, with D perhaps TRBD1 (6 bases). CDR1 and CDR2 (germline): SGHVS, FQNEAQ. Trimming cost V 5 bases and J 4 bases, with 11 bases left between them. CDR3 length: 14 amino acids. In DNA form, the CDR3 reads TGTGCCAGCAGCCAGGGGTCTGCCACCGGGGAGCTGTTTTTT. It is translated as CASSQGSATGELFF.

This clonotype was detected only a few times. The gene calls are TRBV20-1 and TRBJ1-5, with 9 nucleotides matching TRBD1. CDR3 length: 16 amino acids. The V gene end was trimmed by 0 bases and the J gene end by 3 bases; junction bases not matched to a gene: 6. Germline assignment: CDR1 DFQATT and CDR2 SNEGSKA (reference sequence). CDR3 region: CSARDLDRGPNQPQHF. CDR3 sequence (DNA): TGCAGTGCTAGAGATCTGGACAGGGGCCCCAATCAGCCCCAGCATTTT.

The rearrangement joins TRBV7-2 to TRBJ2-3; 7 nucleotides line up with TRBD2. J gave up 0 bases and V 3 bases, and 6 bases lay outside the gene matches. Germline-derived CDR1 and CDR2 are SGHTA and FQGNSA. The length of the CDR3 is 16 residues. CDR3 sequence (DNA): TGTGCCAGCAGCTTGCGACTAGCTTCTAGCACAGATACGCAGTATTTT. Amino acids: CASSLRLASSTDTQYF.

V usage is TRBV10-3 and J usage is TRBJ2-1; D remains ambiguous. The CDR3 spans 12 residues. V lost 2 bases and J lost 8, with 7 bases in between. Germline CDR1 is ENHRY and CDR2 is SYGVKD. CDR3 amino acids: CAISETDDEQFF. The CDR3 DNA follows: TGTGCCATCAGTGAGACCGATGATGAGCAGTTCTTC.

This clonotype was counted a few times. The V call is TRBV5-1, the J call TRBJ2-7, with 7 bases lining up with TRBD1. Germline CDR1 is SGHRS and CDR2 is YFSETQ. V lost 3 bases, J lost 2 bases, and 5 bases stayed unmatched. The CDR3 has 14 residues. Here the CDR3 DNA reads TGCGCCAGCAGCTCTTTGCAGGGGGCCTACGAGCAGTACTTC. This sequence encodes CASSSLQGAYEQYF.

This clonotype was recorded a few times. V is TRBV10-2 and J is TRBJ2-3; D may be TRBD2 (5 bases). Germline lookup yields CDR1 WSHSY and CDR2 SAAADI. The CDR3 totals 11 residues. Trimming took 8 bases from V and 5 from J, leaving 8 bases between them. CDR3 amino acids: CASRREDTQYF. CDR3 DNA: TGCGCCAGCCGACGGGAAGATACGCAGTATTTT.

The chain combines TRBV13 with TRBJ2-1; TRBD1 matches at 7 bases. CDR3 length: 15 amino acids. V shed 1 base and J 6 bases; nucleotides not matched to a gene: 6. CDR1 and CDR2 from the germline V gene are PRHDT and FYEKMQ (reference sequence). CDR3 nucleotide sequence: TGTGCCAGCAGCTTAGAAGGGGGCAAGGTCAATGAGCAGTTCTTC. Its translation is CASSLEGGKVNEQFF.

This clonotype occurred many times. As DNA, the CDR3 is TGTGCCAGCAGCTTTTTTTATGTGGAGGTGAATAATGAAAAACTGTTTTTT. This translates into CASSFFYVEVNNEKLFF. The chain has TRBV7-9 and TRBJ1-4; D remains ambiguous. Trimming pared 3 bases from V and 4 bases from J, leaving 18 bases between. The CDR3 covers 17 residues. Germline CDR1 reads SEHNR; CDR2 reads FQNEAQ (reference sequence).

This clonotype was found many times. This chain joins TRBV3-1 and TRBJ2-1; D is perhaps TRBD1 (6 bases). Germline V CDR1 and CDR2: LGHDT, YNNKEL (reference sequence). The germline V and J ends were trimmed by 1 base and 9 bases, with 16 bases remaining between them. The CDR3 has 15 amino acids. The CDR3 DNA is TGTGCCAGCAGCCAAGTGACAGGACCTAGAGGTGAGCAGTTCTTC. Its translation: CASSQVTGPRGEQFF.

This clonotype has a count of ten or more. This chain connects TRBV10-3 to TRBJ2-7, with D possibly TRBD2 on 6 matching bases. CDR1 and CDR2 from the germline V gene are ENHRY and SYGVKD. There are 12 residues in the CDR3. The germline V and J ends were trimmed by 1 base and 7 bases, with 8 bases remaining between them. The CDR3 spells CAISEWSGEQYF. The CDR3 nucleotides read TGTGCCATCAGTGAGTGGAGCGGGGAGCAGTACTTC.

In its sample, this clonotype was seen a few times. This chain uses TRBV15 with TRBJ2-5, with no clear D. The ends were cut back, 6 bases at V and 4 bases at J, with 9 bases in the middle. This CDR3 is 12 amino acids long. CDR1 and CDR2 (germline): LNHNV, YYDKDF (reference sequence). The CDR3 DNA reads as TGTGCCACCAGTAAAACGGGAGAGACCCAGTACTTC. Its translation is CATSKTGETQYF. The whole variable domain, remainder taken from reference TRBV15 and TRBJ2-5, is DAMVIQNPRYQVTQFGKPVTLSCSQTLNHNVMYWYQQKSSQAPKLLFHYYDKDFNNEADTPDNFQSRRPNTSFCFLDIRSPGLGDTAMYLCATSKTGETQYFGPGTRLLVL.

J is TRBJ2-5 and V is TRBV20-1, with no clear D. The CDR3 sequence is 14 residues long. In germline, CDR1 is DFQATT, CDR2 SNEGSKA (reference sequence). The CDR3 DNA reads TGCAGCCCCGGCCTTCGTGTCCTGGCAGAGACCCAGTACTTC. Protein sequence: CSPGLRVLAETQYF.

The V call is TRBV7-9, the J call TRBJ1-5; D not certain. V shed 1 base and J shed 7 bases, with 5 bases lying between them. The CDR3 totals 12 residues. Looked up from germline, CDR1 is SEHNR and CDR2 is FQNEAQ (reference sequence). In DNA form, the CDR3 reads TGTGCCAGCAGCTTAGAGTGGCAGCCCCAGCATTTT. Protein sequence: CASSLEWQPQHF.

A few counts support this clonotype. The chain couples TRBV6-4 to TRBJ2-1; TRBD1 aligns across 12 bases. V lost 6 bases, J lost 8 bases, and 11 bases stayed unmatched. The CDR3 runs to 16 residues. Germline CDR1 is MRHNA and CDR2 is SNTAGT. The CDR3 nucleotides read TGTGCCAGCAGCCATCTCCGGGACAGGGGGCTCGATGAGCAGTTCTTC. Translation gives CASSHLRDRGLDEQFF.

The chain combines TRBV5-1 with TRBJ1-2; perhaps TRBD1 as D (6 bases). The ends were cut back, 4 bases at V and 4 bases at J, with 17 bases in the middle. Germline CDR1 and CDR2: SGHRS and YFSETQ. The CDR3 covers 15 residues. The CDR3 is CASSPGPEGGYGYTF. The CDR3 nucleotides are TGCGCCAGCAGCCCGGGGCCCGAGGGGGGCTATGGCTACACCTTC.

This clonotype showed up many times. The gene calls are TRBV5-6 and TRBJ1-2, with 8 positions matching TRBD1. Trimming took 4 bases from V and 0 from J; bases not matched to a gene: 5. The CDR3 length is 15 residues. The germline CDR1 and CDR2 sequences are SGHDT and YYEEEE. The CDR3: CASSPGRGPNYGYTF. CDR3 nucleotides: TGTGCCAGCAGCCCGGGCAGGGGGCCTAACTATGGCTACACCTTC.

This clonotype has more than one count but fewer than ten. The V call is TRBV4-1, the J call TRBJ2-1, with 13 bases fitting TRBD2. CDR1 is MGHRA, CDR2 YSYEKL, per germline. The CDR3 contains 17 residues. J lost 6 bases, V lost 4 bases, and 9 bases had no gene match. For the CDR3, the DNA is TGCGCCAGCAGCCGAGTCCTACTAGCGGGGGGGGGCAATGAGCAGTTCTTC. Translating it yields CASSRVLLAGGGNEQFF.

This clonotype was counted between two and nine times. The V and J genes are TRBV20-1 and TRBJ2-5, with 14 bases aligning to TRBD2. The junction had 8 bases not matched to a gene; V was cut back by 6 bases and J by 5 bases. Germline CDR1 and CDR2: DFQATT and SNEGSKA (reference sequence). The CDR3 covers 15 residues. CDR3 protein: CSASGTSGSWETQYF. The DNA for the CDR3 is TGCAGTGCCTCCGGGACTAGCGGGAGTTGGGAGACCCAGTACTTC.

This clonotype was counted only a few times. The chain joins TRBV6-2 or TRBV6-3 to TRBJ1-1; D is unresolved. The CDR3 loop spans 13 amino acids. Germline V gives CDR1 MNHEY, CDR2 SVGEGT. V was clipped by 8 bases and J by 4 bases, with 14 bases between them. CDR3 residues: CASGQRRSTEAFF. The CDR3 DNA reads TGTGCCAGCGGGCAGAGGAGGTCCACTGAAGCTTTCTTT.